Below are 32 T cell receptor beta chains sequenced from a single sample in a study of cytomegalovirus exposure and HLA in healthy donors. This PCR relied on a set of 60 Vbeta primers and 13 Jbeta primers. The table came from immunoSEQ multiplex PCR; TCRdb's copy has only in-frame clones and leaves some out. The sample has approximately 140,000 clones, roughly 80% seen once. Sequencing was carried out using PBMCs. These TCRs come from a man in his forties in good health and CMV-seropositive.

This rearrangement joins TRBV19 to TRBJ1-1; possible D gene TRBD1, 6 bases. Germline V gene lookup returns CDR1 LNHDA and CDR2 SQIVND (reference sequence). With 2 bases removed from V and 1 base from J, the gap between germline ends came to 11 bases. The CDR3 is 15 amino acids. CDR3 protein: CASSIQLGQNTEAFF. The CDR3 coding sequence is TGTGCCAGTAGTATACAACTGGGACAGAACACTGAAGCTTTCTTT.

The V call is TRBV6-1, the J call TRBJ2-4; a weak D match, TRBD2 (6 bases). Germline V gene data show CDR1 as MNHNS and CDR2 as SASEGT. The ends were cut back, 8 bases at V and 1 base at J, with 6 bases in the middle. The CDR3 covers 12 residues. The CDR3 loop reads CASRGAKNIQYF. CDR3 nucleotides: TGTGCCAGCCGGGGGGCCAAAAACATTCAGTACTTC.

The V gene is TRBV10-3, the J gene TRBJ1-2; weak D call: TRBD1 (6 bases). V lost 3 bases and J 7 bases, leaving 12 bases between the germline ends. Germline CDR1 ENHRY, CDR2 SYGVKD. This CDR3 region has 13 residues. CDR3 in DNA: TGTGCCATCAGTGATGGGGGGGGCGGTGGCTACACCTTC. As protein: CAISDGGGGGYTF.

The CDR3 reads CASTRDRAGTGELFF. CDR3 DNA: TGTGCCAGTACCCGAGACAGGGCTGGGACCGGGGAGCTGTTTTTT. V is TRBV19 and J is TRBJ2-2; the match to TRBD1 covers 7 bases. The germline gives CDR1 LNHDA, CDR2 SQIVND (reference sequence). V trimming: 7 bases; J trimming: 5 bases; junction bases outside the gene matches: 10. The CDR3 has 15 amino acids.

V gene TRBV7-2 combines with J gene TRBJ2-6; 10 nucleotides agree with TRBD2. CDR3 length: 17 residues. CDR1 and CDR2 from the germline V gene are SGHTA and FQGNSA. J was trimmed by 1 base and V by 5 bases; bases with no gene match: 5. This chain's CDR3 is CASSPTSGVSGANVLTF. In DNA form, the CDR3 reads TGTGCCAGCAGCCCCACTAGCGGGGTGTCTGGGGCCAACGTCCTGACTTTC.

This chain connects TRBV7-9 to TRBJ1-1; no firm D call. V lost 7 bases, J lost 7 bases, and 19 bases lay in between. The CDR3 is 14 residues long. In germline, CDR1 is SEHNR, CDR2 FQNEAQ (reference sequence). DNA for the CDR3: TGTGCCAGCATTAGATCTTCGGGGATGAGTGAAGCTTTCTTT. Translation: CASIRSSGMSEAFF.

The rearrangement uses TRBV5-5 and TRBJ1-5; D possibly corresponds to TRBD1 (5 bases). CDR1 is SGHKS and CDR2 is YYEKEE in the germline V gene (reference sequence). This CDR3 region has 14 residues. Deletions cut 4 bases from V and 1 base from J, with 9 bases between. CDR3 bases: TGTGCCAGCAGCCCCGACAGAAGCAATCAGCCCCAGCATTTT. The encoded protein is CASSPDRSNQPQHF.

J is TRBJ1-3 and V is TRBV25-1; the match to TRBD1 covers 9 bases. The germline V gene has CDR1 MGHDK and CDR2 SYGVNS. This CDR3 spans 15 amino acids. Trimming took 4 bases from V and 1 from J; bases not matched to a gene: 2. In nucleotides, the CDR3 is TGTGCCAGCAGTGCCGGGACAGGGTCTGGAAACACCATATATTTT. It is translated as CASSAGTGSGNTIYF.

This sequence joins TRBV11-2 and TRBJ1-2; no firm D call. The CDR3 length is 16 residues. Trimming left V 5 bases short and J 0 bases short, with 16 bases between. Looked up from germline, CDR1 is SGHAT and CDR2 is FQNNGV. CDR3 DNA: TGTGCCAGCAGCCAGGCCGGCAGGCGGGCTAACTATGGCTACACCTTC. Protein product: CASSQAGRRANYGYTF.

The V call is TRBV5-1, the J call TRBJ2-2, with TRBD2 matching over 9 bases. Germline V gene sequence: CDR1 SGHRS, CDR2 YFSETQ. This CDR3 contains 16 residues. The V segment lost 6 bases and the J segment 3 bases; nucleotides outside the gene matches: 9. Written as DNA, the CDR3 is TGCGCCAGCAACCCAATAGCGGGAGTTGACACCGGGGAGCTGTTTTTT. Amino acids: CASNPIAGVDTGELFF.

The chain combines TRBV7-2 with TRBJ1-1; D gene ambiguous. Germline CDR1 and CDR2: SGHTA and FQGNSA. The CDR3 has 15 residues. The V gene lost 1 base and the J gene lost 3 bases, with 12 bases spanning the gap. The chain's CDR3 is CASSLGSSGYTEAFF. The CDR3 region has the DNA TGTGCCAGCAGCTTAGGATCGTCAGGATACACTGAAGCTTTCTTT.

CDR3 bases: TGTGCCAGCAGTTACTCGGGGATTGGGGGCGAAAAACTGTTTTTT. Protein sequence: CASSYSGIGGEKLFF. The rearrangement joins TRBV6-5 to TRBJ1-4; perhaps TRBD1 as D (6 bases). V shed 0 bases and J shed 8 bases, with 13 bases lying between them. The CDR3 has 15 amino acids. The V gene's germline CDR1 is MNHEY and CDR2 SVGAGI.

This clone was counted a few times. The chain joins TRBV27 to TRBJ1-6, with 9 bases aligning to TRBD1. CDR3 length equals 17 residues. Germline lookup yields CDR1 MNHEY and CDR2 SMNVEV (reference sequence). The V and J ends lost 5 bases and 0 bases, in that order; junction bases with no gene match: 5. The DNA of the CDR3 is TGTGCCAGCAGTCTCGGACAGGGGAGCTCCTATAATTCACCCCTCCACTTT. Protein: CASSLGQGSSYNSPLHF.

The CDR3 region has the DNA TGTGCCAGCAGCTATACAGGGTTTCGTGAAAAACTGTTTTTT. It encodes CASSYTGFREKLFF. The J gene is TRBJ1-4, the V gene TRBV11-2, with D maybe TRBD1 (6 bases). Per the germline V gene, CDR1 is SGHAT and CDR2 is FQNNGV. The V gene lost 4 bases and the J gene lost 7 bases, with 13 bases spanning the gap. This CDR3 is built from 14 residues.

This sequence joins TRBV19 and TRBJ2-1; TRBD2 aligns across 8 bases. This CDR3 region has 14 residues. Trimming at V came to 1 base and at J to 9 bases, leaving 5 bases not matched to a gene. Germline CDR1 LNHDA, CDR2 SQIVND (reference sequence). CDR3 nucleotide sequence: TGTGCCAGTAGTATAGTATTAGCGGGACGTGAGCAGTTCTTC. As protein: CASSIVLAGREQFF.

This chain uses TRBV30 with TRBJ1-3; no definite D call. This CDR3 has 13 residues. V was trimmed by 4 bases and J by 5 bases, leaving 12 bases between them. The germline gives CDR1 GTSNPN, CDR2 SVGIG (reference sequence). CDR3 DNA: TGTGCCTGGACTCTTGACATGAGAAACACCATATATTTT. Protein product: CAWTLDMRNTIYF.

The gene calls are TRBV5-1 and TRBJ2-5; possibly TRBD1 for D (6 bases). The V gene's germline CDR1 is SGHRS and CDR2 YFSETQ. Trimming removed 0 bases from V and 5 bases from J, with 14 bases in between. This CDR3 spans 15 amino acids. The CDR3 spells CASSLEGGVWETQYF. DNA for the CDR3: TGCGCCAGCAGCTTGGAAGGGGGAGTGTGGGAGACCCAGTACTTC.

This clone has just a few counts. This chain links TRBV29-1 with TRBJ2-2; the match to TRBD2 covers 15 bases. CDR3 length equals 15 residues. V dropped 6 bases and J dropped 6; count of bases not matched to a gene: 5. Germline V CDR1 and CDR2: SQVTM, ANQGSEA. As DNA, the CDR3 is TGCAGCGTAGAGGGACTAGCGGGAGGTGCCGGGGAGCTGTTTTTT. Protein: CSVEGLAGGAGELFF.

This clone has more than one count but fewer than ten. The chain employs TRBV18 and TRBJ1-1; D call uncertain. Trimming cost V 2 bases and J 1 base, with 8 bases left between them. CDR1 KGHSH and CDR2 LQKENI come from the germline V gene. The CDR3 is made up of 14 amino acids. CDR3 DNA sequence: TGTGCCAGCTCACCAATTACGGGGAACACTGAAGCTTTCTTT. Translation: CASSPITGNTEAFF.

CDR3 residues: CASSAQGYTEAFF. For the CDR3, the DNA is TGTGCCAGCAGCGCTCAGGGGTATACTGAAGCTTTCTTT. The chain combines TRBV9 with TRBJ1-1; tentative D call: TRBD1 (6 bases). The CDR3 sequence is 13 residues long. CDR1 is SGDLS and CDR2 is YYNGEE in the germline V gene. V was shortened by 3 bases and J by 5 bases, with 11 bases between the two germline ends.

V and J are TRBV7-9 and TRBJ2-3; TRBD1 matches 9 bases. The CDR3 length is 15 residues. V shed 11 bases and J 0 bases; nucleotides not matched to a gene: 9. Germline V gene data show CDR1 as SEHNR and CDR2 as FQNEAQ (reference sequence). The CDR3 loop is CAGQTGQGSTDTQYF. The CDR3 DNA is TGTGCCGGACAAACCGGACAGGGGAGCACAGATACGCAGTATTTT.

The chain is built from TRBV6-6 and TRBJ1-2; 10 nucleotides match TRBD1. Germline values: CDR1 MNHNY, CDR2 SVGAGI (reference sequence). This CDR3 has 15 residues. V trimming: 2 bases; J trimming: 4 bases; junction bases outside the gene matches: 4. The CDR3 protein is CASSYTRTGGYGYTF. The CDR3 DNA sequence: TGTGCCAGCAGTTACACCCGGACAGGGGGCTATGGCTACACCTTC.

The gene calls are TRBV29-1 and TRBJ2-7, with a weak D call TRBD1 (5 bases). This CDR3 is built from 12 residues. Germline CDR1 and CDR2: SQVTM and ANQGSEA. V dropped 6 bases and J dropped 4 bases, with 13 bases sitting between them. The CDR3 spells CSVETGRYEQYF. CDR3 nucleotide sequence: TGCAGCGTCGAAACAGGAAGATACGAGCAGTACTTC.

This chain links TRBV19 with TRBJ1-5, with TRBD1 matching 8 bases. The CDR3 has 14 amino acids. Germline CDR1 reads LNHDA; CDR2 reads SQIVND (reference sequence). With 6 bases clipped from V and 1 base from J, the junction kept 2 bases outside the gene matches. CDR3 protein: CASSQGASNQPQHF. Here the CDR3 DNA reads TGTGCCAGTAGCCAGGGGGCAAGCAATCAGCCCCAGCATTTT.

This sequence joins TRBV10-1 and TRBJ2-7; 9 bases line up with TRBD1. Germline V gives CDR1 WNHNN, CDR2 SYGVQD (reference sequence). The CDR3 is 12 amino acids. V dropped 9 bases and J dropped 4; count of bases not matched to a gene: 4. CDR3 sequence reads: CASWTGVYEQYF. CDR3 nucleotide sequence: TGCGCCAGTTGGACAGGGGTGTACGAGCAGTACTTC.

The chain uses TRBV19 and TRBJ2-7, with 7 nucleotides matching TRBD1. CDR1 is LNHDA and CDR2 is SQIVND in the germline V gene (reference sequence). J lost 7 bases, V lost 8 bases, and 11 bases had no gene match. This CDR3 has 13 amino acids. CDR3 nucleotides: TGTGCCAGTGGGACAGCTCCTTCGCGGGAGCAGTACTTC. This translates into CASGTAPSREQYF.

This clone was counted only a few times. The rearrangement uses TRBV9 and TRBJ1-2; the D is unclear. The CDR3 extends over 12 amino acids. Between the trimmed V and J ends, which lost 4 bases and 8 bases, there was a span of 12 bases. Germline CDR1 SGDLS, CDR2 YYNGEE. CDR3 amino acids: CASSPRSGGYTF. CDR3 sequence (DNA): TGTGCCAGCAGCCCTAGATCTGGGGGCTACACCTTC.

V gene TRBV5-4 combines with J gene TRBJ2-4, with TRBD1 as a possible D gene (5 bases). In germline, CDR1 is SGHNT, CDR2 YYREEE (reference sequence). This CDR3 spans 14 amino acids. V gave up 0 bases and J gave up 8 bases, with 12 bases separating them. The CDR3 here is CASSLAGSRDIQYF. CDR3 nucleotide sequence: TGTGCCAGCAGCTTGGCAGGGTCCCGGGACATTCAGTACTTC.

The CDR3 nucleotides are TGTGCCAGCAGCCGGGACAGGGGACGGTCGGAGACCCAGTACTTC. Amino acids: CASSRDRGRSETQYF. The rearrangement uses TRBV7-9 and TRBJ2-5; 10 bases are a match to TRBD1. The CDR3 extends over 15 amino acids. From germline, CDR1 is SEHNR and CDR2 FQNEAQ (reference sequence). V trimming: 5 bases; J trimming: 5 bases; junction bases outside the gene matches: 8.

The chain recombines TRBV19 with TRBJ2-3; tentative D call: TRBD2 (5 bases). The CDR3 has 16 amino acids. V was pared by 4 bases and J by 4 bases, with 18 bases between. Germline CDR1 and CDR2: LNHDA and SQIVND (reference sequence). The CDR3 sequence is CASSRQPGPGADTQYF. CDR3 nucleotides: TGTGCCAGTAGTAGGCAGCCGGGCCCCGGGGCAGATACGCAGTATTTT.

This chain connects TRBV5-6 to TRBJ2-3; no clear D. V was pared by 4 bases and J by 0 bases, with 3 bases between. CDR1 is SGHDT, CDR2 YYEEEE, per germline. CDR3 length: 12 amino acids. In DNA form, the CDR3 reads TGTGCCAGCAGCCCGAGCACAGATACGCAGTATTTT. It is translated as CASSPSTDTQYF.

The J gene is TRBJ2-3, the V gene TRBV27, with 8 positions matching TRBD2. Germline V gives CDR1 MNHEY, CDR2 SMNVEV (reference sequence). The ends lost 3 bases at V and 6 bases at J; junction bases unmatched: 8. The CDR3 spans 15 residues. The CDR3 bases are TGTGCCAGCAGTTTTACAGCGGGAGTTCCGGATACGCAGTATTTT. As protein: CASSFTAGVPDTQYF.